The source of this T cell receptor (beta chain) is a study of cytomegalovirus exposure and HLA in healthy donors (dated by TCRdb to about 2017). Concerning the study at large: An earlier analysis of fewer than 750 of the donors reported approximately 280 Gb of sequence data and approximately 120 million unique TCR beta sequences obtained from about 180 million T cells. Among 300 to 500 genotyped donors of the cohort, an average of about 220,000 unique TCR beta nucleotide sequences was sequenced per donor, of which about 20% were non-productive. An earlier analysis of some 500 of the donors applied high-throughput TCR beta sequencing to assess whether each TCR beta V gene segment acted as functional or pseudogenic. The number of typed donors differed by locus: about 620-640 for A, B, C, DRB1 and DQB1; some 500 for DQA1; roughly 600 for DPA1; and some 450 for DPB1. An early release covering just under 650 HLA-typed donors comprised about 300 gigabases of sequencing data and tens of millions of unique TCR sequences. Of the 300 to 500 genotyped donors, approximately 81% were placed in the genetic ancestry cluster associated with self-reported Caucasian donors. Donor age, sex, ethnicity and CMV serostatus were compiled alongside the repertoire data. Rather than drawing on any new phenotypic data, the later analysis identified candidate immune exposures from TCR beta sequences and the way those sequences occurred across donors. Besides the first cohort of roughly 700 subjects, a separate validation cohort made up of 120 different subjects was used. A later genetic analysis used genome-wide SNP genotypes for about 60% of the roughly 700 donors, treating that subset as a discovery cohort. The T cell repertoires of several hundred subjects were profiled by immunosequencing and related to cytomegalovirus serostatus. HLA typing covered class I and class II loci at four-digit resolution. To predict cytomegalovirus infection status, the study combined high-throughput TCR immunosequencing, statistical association of individual TCRs with disease status, and machine learning. The aim of the study was to test whether cataloging public T cell receptors could identify signatures of past pathogen exposure. Roughly five DR-DQ haplotypes were handled as single units for association and clustering, since linkage in the cohort was strong. Every repertoire in the discovery cohort had been generated on one and the same sequencing platform. To study patterns of TCR occurrence, a later analysis re-analyzed previously published TCR beta repertoires from 666 donors and added high-resolution HLA genotyping.

General conclusions and limits of the study: Compared with the roughly 710-donor mean, donors in an Asian-associated ancestry cluster had fewer N-insertions in productive TCRs, according to a later genetic analysis. Because the 87-base-pair reads could not distinguish some IMGT-functional V segments, including TRBV6-2 and TRBV6-3, those segments were excluded. When HLA alleles, especially DR and DQ, strongly co-occurred, attributing TCR associations to individual alleles was difficult. In vitro tests confirmed that a few of the cytomegalovirus-associated TCR beta chains recognize cytomegalovirus antigens. Compared with equally common non-associated chains, HLA-associated TCR beta chains in a later analysis were more clonally expanded and had lower generation probabilities. The earlier analysis of 587 of the donors excluded approximately 17 rarely observed V segments, including chromosome 9 orphons, because counts were too low. In a later analysis, TCR association rates were found to vary across HLA loci, with the most associated TCRs seen for DRB1 alleles and the fewest for HLA-C alleles. A further reported finding was that TCR beta sequences accurately predicted the HLA-A and HLA-B alleles for most subjects in the first cohort. Sequencing depth was assumed to be roughly uniform across donors in the presence/absence analyses, though that assumption may not hold. Most TCR sequences were observed very rarely across donors, whereas some public TCRs were present in many individuals. Most CMV-associated TCR beta chains appeared to be HLA-restricted in a later analysis, and the HLA associations seemed to be driven largely by CMV exposure. Correlated functional status among segregating V segments might be attributable to linkage disequilibrium, but an unknown experimental factor could not be ruled out. The study listed 164 TCR beta chains as associated with cytomegalovirus. Specific HLA alleles were associated with 15,000 to 20,000 TCR beta sequences at a false discovery rate of 0.05 in a later analysis. CMV serostatus was the only immune exposure information available for the cohort. In both the original and validation cohorts, the classifier was reported to diagnose cytomegalovirus status with high specificity and sensitivity. Because some donors lacked HLA typing at each locus, the association tests relied only on the typed subset. Broadly in line with IMGT annotations, most TCR beta V segments showed up in productive rearrangements about 90% or about 30% of the time in an earlier analysis of roughly 590 of the donors. The cohort was sequenced for TCR beta chains only, and without alpha or paired-chain data the features that could be detected were limited. Several of the top co-occurrence clusters appeared to be linked to parvovirus B19, influenza, CMV and Epstein-Barr virus, according to a later analysis. It was suggested by the authors that the approach could potentially be generalized to other disease states and immunological phenotypes. The sequencing pipeline was judged likely to have produced a cluster of highly shared sequence variants as a technical artifact. A later genetic analysis associated a missense DCLRE1C variant with V-gene and J-gene trimming of TCR beta chains, and an independent cohort replicated the association.

In total, roughly 710 healthy bone marrow donors made up the cohort. At the time of sampling, every cohort member was nominally healthy, though immune exposures that went unrecorded were likely present. The donor tested CMV seropositive and was one of the 289 seropositive cohort members. A peripheral blood sample was collected from each donor, and TCR beta sequencing was performed on peripheral blood mononuclear cells. The Qiagen DNeasy Blood Extraction Kit was used to extract genomic DNA from the blood cell samples. As encoded in the germline V gene (reference sequence), CDR1 is SGHNT while CDR2 is YYREEE. Including cysteine and phenylalanine, the CDR3 has 11 amino acids. Kept here is only the CDR3 DNA, which spans 33 bases and is read in frame from base 1. Trimming takes 4 bases from V and 7 bases from J, and the germline ends sit 9 bases apart. As concerns this clone: The specificity of this receptor is unknown. No base quality information exists; no much larger clone differs at one position.

To prepare the library, the immunoSEQ multiplex PCR assay was applied. For the multiplex PCR, a mixture combining 60 forward primers for TCR Vbeta segments and 13 reverse primers for TCR Jbeta segments was used. The CDR3 region of rearranged TCR beta genes was amplified from genomic DNA with a multiplex PCR assay. The amplified TCR beta libraries were sequenced on the Illumina HiSeq System as 87-base-pair reads. As for the authors' bioinformatics: A later analysis tallied roughly 80 million unique TCR beta chains across the 640 or so repertoires, and about 12 million of those chains were shared by two or more donors. Raw reads were error-corrected and collapsed into unique sequences with a nearest-neighbor algorithm that merged closely related sequences to remove PCR and sequencing errors. CDR3 sequences were aligned to IMGT reference sequences to assign V, D and J gene segments. For a sequence to be retained, a match of at least six nucleotides to both a V gene segment and a J gene segment was required. A rearrangement counted as productive if the CDR3 had no stop codons and remained in frame with V and J, and every other rearrangement counted as non-productive. Following IMGT convention, CDR3 was defined as the stretch from the second conserved V-encoded cysteine to the conserved J-encoded phenylalanine. Sequences without an unambiguous match to a single V gene segment were excluded from the earlier analysis of about 630 of the donors. An earlier analysis of a few hundred of the donors called V segments functional above 56.7% productive rearrangements and segregating when the between-donor standard deviation exceeded 5%. To diagnose cytomegalovirus status from the catalog of TCR beta chain sequences, a statistical classification framework was built. V and J gene assignment, in a later analysis, came from comparing TCR nucleotide sequences with IMGT/GENE-DB human TR gene sequences. Using the TCRdist pipeline, a later analysis assigned CDR3 sequences along with most-parsimonious VDJ recombination scenarios. In a later analysis, every TCR beta chain was defined by the combination of its CDR3 amino acid sequence and its V-gene family, and reads without a unique V-gene family were dropped. In a later analysis, approximately 590 highly shared, low-generation-probability nucleotide sequences were removed to address suspected cross-contamination and a sequencing artifact. In a later analysis, a clonal expansion index for each public chain was calculated from normalized within-repertoire ranks of inferred template counts. Generation probabilities in a later analysis came from a VDJ recombination model fitted to out-of-frame rearrangements, and those results were checked against IGoR. In a later analysis, hypergeometric tests were used to score TCR-TCR, TCR-HLA and TCR-CMV co-occurrence, with a repertoire-size bias correction applied to TCR pairs. In a later analysis, false discovery rates were estimated by permuting HLA or CMV assignments 20 times. In a later analysis, co-occurring TCRs were grouped using DBSCAN, and TCRdist sequence similarity was added for clustering within HLA-allele-positive subsets. For co-occurrence clustering, repertoires with fewer than 30,000 or more than 120,000 public chains were excluded, along with 5 or 6 repertoires with anomalous nucleotide sharing. The source is immuneACCESS, and TCRdb retained only in-frame sequences with V and J called. Part of the clones is not carried over; for the studies checked, unresolved V genes explain less than half of this, and the remainder is unexplained. V and J calls and clone size come straight from that table; D and trimming were deduced from the DNA. The sample records 80,000 or so clones, around 10% of which are singletons. The ten largest clones represent almost 25% of the sample.

Sequencing used PBMCs. The sequence was obtained from a man in his 60s in good health and CMV-seropositive. This sequence uses TRBV5-4 and TRBJ2-7, with TRBD1 perhaps the D gene, on 5 matching bases. For the CDR3, the sequence is CASSGDREQYF. The bases are TGTGCCAGCAGCGGCGACAGAGAGCAGTACTTC.